Presented here are 6 T cell receptor beta chains from one specimen sequenced in a study of T cells in Graves' hyperthyroidism and ophthalmopathy. Amplification of TCR beta CDR3 regions used RNA as the template. Primed by the HTBI set, a first-round RT-PCR was run on the TCR CDR3. Using its own MiXCR run on the multiplex PCR reads, TCRdb lists one record per CDR3 protein. The sample comprises 650,000 to 750,000 distinct CDR3 sequences, 12% to 15% of which are singletons, and roughly a tenth rests with the top ten. Material: blood. The receptors come from a woman aged 18-29 years with Graves' hyperthyroidism.

This clonotype was counted ten times or more. This chain connects TRBV18 to TRBJ1-2; no clear D. Germline CDR1 KGHSH, CDR2 LQKENI. V was cut by 4 bases and J by 0 bases, with 12 bases left in between. The length of the CDR3 is 15 residues. The CDR3 DNA reads as TGTGCCAGCTCACGACTAACAGCTCCTAACTATGGCTACACCTTC. This encodes CASSRLTAPNYGYTF.

This clonotype was seen at least ten times. This sequence joins TRBV20-1 and TRBJ2-3; D unresolved. Germline V gives CDR1 DFQATT, CDR2 SNEGSKA (reference sequence). With 3 bases removed from V and 1 base from J, the gap between germline ends came to 11 bases. The CDR3 is 14 amino acids. The CDR3 DNA follows: TGCAGTGCTAGGGCTGGCCTTGGCACAGATACGCAGTATTTT. Translating gives CSARAGLGTDTQYF.

This clonotype was detected ten times or more. The genes are TRBV28 and TRBJ1-2, with D perhaps matching TRBD1 (5 bases). The length of the CDR3 is 13 residues. The V gene lost 7 bases and the J gene lost 8 bases, with 17 bases spanning the gap. CDR1 and CDR2 (germline): MDHEN, SYDVKM. DNA for the CDR3: TGTGCCAGCACCCCGGGGGGGTCACTGGGCTACACCTTC. Translation gives CASTPGGSLGYTF.

This clonotype was picked up many times. The chain uses TRBV20-1 and TRBJ2-7; 7 nucleotides align to TRBD1. The CDR3 spans 15 residues. Trimming removed 1 base from V and 1 base from J; junction bases left unmatched: 7. Germline V gene sequence: CDR1 DFQATT, CDR2 SNEGSKA (reference sequence). The CDR3 reads CSARVLMTGSYEQYF. CDR3 in DNA: TGCAGTGCTAGAGTATTGATGACAGGGTCCTACGAGCAGTACTTC.

V is TRBV27 and J is TRBJ2-7; perhaps TRBD2 as D (5 bases). V was shortened by 6 bases and J by 2 bases, with 14 bases between the two germline ends. Germline lookup yields CDR1 MNHEY and CDR2 SMNVEV (reference sequence). The CDR3 extends over 14 amino acids. In DNA, the CDR3 is TGTGCCAGCAGCCGGGGAAAGAGAGCCTACGAGCAGTACTTC. Protein sequence: CASSRGKRAYEQYF.

Comment on this clonotype: A much larger clone lies a single base off, so this may be a read error. This is likely a read error, given that the CDR3 carries no conserved phenylalanine or tryptophan at its end. This chain joins TRBV20-1 and TRBJ2-7; 7 nucleotides match TRBD1. The CDR3 consists of 14 residues. Per the germline V gene, CDR1 is DFQATT and CDR2 is SNEGSKA (reference sequence). The V segment lost 4 bases and the J segment 0 bases; nucleotides outside the gene matches: 6. The CDR3 sequence is CSATRQGLSYEQYL. CDR3 DNA: TGCAGTGCTACTAGACAGGGCCTCTCCTACGAGCAGTACTTG.